One T cell receptor (beta chain) is described in this entry. No antigen is known for it. Per individual, the PBMC samples numbered at least one pre-ART and at least two post-ART. CDR1 and CDR2 from the germline V gene are SGHRS and YFSETQ. The CDR3 has 14 residues. The V gene lost 0 bases and the J gene lost 4 bases, with 7 bases spanning the gap. The data belong to a study of long-term antiretroviral therapy in people with HIV. Findings of the study overall: HIV repertoires had narrower CDR3 length ranges than controls. At every time point, clones expanded before ART dominated the repertoire.

The immunoSEQ assay was v3.0, run at survey level. Generated by immunoSEQ multiplex PCR, the TCRdb table keeps only in-frame clones and is missing some. The sample contains approximately 35,000 clones, 97% of which appear only once. This chain links TRBV5-1 with TRBJ1-4, with no clear D. This clonotype originated in a young man with HIV. Sample: unsorted PBMCs, taken 6.9 years after starting antiretroviral therapy. The CDR3 loop is CASSLGTLNEKLFF. CDR3 nucleotides: TGCGCCAGCAGCTTGGGGACCCTTAATGAAAAACTGTTTTTT.